This TCR beta chain comes out of a study of blood T cell repertoires in COVID-19. Study-level background: Acute-phase and convalescent COVID-19 samples originated in the United States, Italy and Spain. PBMCs, B-cell-depleted T cells, or T cells were the source of the cDNA or gDNA that made up the material.

Original processing notes: Estimation of nucleated cell counts relied on the amplification of reference gene primers. The protocol was immunoSEQ multiplex PCR, while the TCRdb copy is restricted to in-frame clones and leaves out a portion. The DNA was the basis for D and trimming; V, J and clone size are from that table. Of a few hundred thousand clones listed, more than 70% were seen once; the top ten hold less than 3.5%. The CDR3 sequence is 13 residues long. CDR1 and CDR2 from the germline V gene are SGHRS and YFSETQ. V lost 2 bases to trimming and J lost 3 bases, with 8 bases between them. This clone was recorded only once.

The sequencing input was peripheral blood. This TCR was recovered from a man in his forties or fifties with active or convalescent COVID-19. The chain carries TRBV5-1 and TRBJ1-2; maybe TRBD1 (6 bases). The CDR3 DNA reads as TGCGCCAGCAGCTTTAACAGGGACTATGGCTACACCTTC. It is translated as CASSFNRDYGYTF.